This TCR beta chain was found in a study of shared clonotypes between healthy human individuals. Findings and caveats of the study: Clonotype sharing across donors was expected to vary with sequencing depth.

This clone showed up just a few times. The antigen remains undetermined. Adult donors, all healthy and HIV-negative, had no recent acute infections or vaccinations. For each subset, genomic DNA was distributed in equal portions over several immunoSEQ plates. As originally analysed: Junction-only immunoSEQ data arrived without quality scores, meaning filtering differed. Method: immunoSEQ multiplex PCR; TCRdb's copy keeps in-frame clones and lacks some. Clone size and the V and J calls come from that table; the DNA yielded D and trimming. The sample lists about 490,000 clones, 76% occurring once. This CDR3 has 13 residues. V lost 6 bases, J lost 4 bases, and 10 bases lay in between. Germline V gene sequence: CDR1 ENHRY, CDR2 SYGVKD.

Sequences were obtained from PBMCs. This receptor was identified in a woman aged 35 to 49 in good health. Some clones in this sample may be carry-over from other donors' samples. The genes are TRBV10-3 and TRBJ1-5; D remains unclear. The CDR3 is CAIRGRENQPQHF. The CDR3 DNA is TGTGCCATCAGGGGGAGGGAAAATCAGCCCCAGCATTTT.